These 5 T cell receptor beta chains were all obtained from the same sample, sequenced in a study of blood T cell repertoires in COVID-19. Some clones are missing from TCRdb's copy, which holds only in-frame ones; the method was immunoSEQ multiplex PCR. The sample holds about 140,000 clones, around nine tenths seen once. The sequencing input was peripheral blood. The origin of the receptors is a human donor in a cohort sampled during active COVID-19.

The chain joins TRBV28 to TRBJ1-5; TRBD1 is a possible D gene (6 bases). Deletions cut 2 bases from V and 5 bases from J, with 16 bases between. Germline V lookup: CDR1 MDHEN, CDR2 SYDVKM. The CDR3 totals 16 residues. CDR3 region: CASSLDEGGGYQPQHF. CDR3 coding DNA: TGTGCCAGCAGTTTAGATGAAGGGGGGGGATATCAGCCCCAGCATTTT.

V gene TRBV10-3 combines with J gene TRBJ2-7, with TRBD2 identical over 8 bases. V gave up 6 bases and J gave up 3 bases; unmatched junction bases: 7. CDR1 and CDR2 (germline): ENHRY, SYGVKD. The CDR3 has 14 amino acids. CDR3 in amino acids: CAISSAGALYEQYF. The CDR3 coding sequence is TGTGCCATCAGCTCAGCGGGAGCCCTCTACGAGCAGTACTTC.

This chain uses TRBV7-8 with TRBJ1-6, with D possibly TRBD1 on 6 matching bases. V lost 2 bases to trimming and J lost 8 bases, with 10 bases between them. The CDR3 consists of 14 residues. In germline, CDR1 is SGHVS, CDR2 FQNEAQ. Here the CDR3 reads CASSLTGNYSPLHF. The DNA of the CDR3 is TGTGCCAGCAGCTTAACAGGGAATTATTCACCCCTCCACTTT.

The rearrangement joins TRBV12-3 or TRBV12-4 to TRBJ2-1; tentatively, D is TRBD2 (6 bases). Trimming took off 4 bases at V and 7 bases at J, with 11 bases between the two ends. This CDR3 is 13 amino acids long. The CDR3 nucleotides are TGTGCCAGCAGTTCGGAGGGTCTTAATGAGCAGTTCTTC. Encoded protein: CASSSEGLNEQFF.

The genes are TRBV28 and TRBJ1-3; D may be TRBD1 (6 bases). The V end lost 3 bases, the J end lost 2 bases, and 29 bases lay between the germline ends. The CDR3 covers 21 residues. Germline CDR1 is MDHEN and CDR2 is SYDVKM. The DNA of the CDR3 is TGTGCCAGCAGTTTGTCCCTCCATTGGTCCCGGGGGGCTAAAACTGGAAACACCATATATTTT. Amino acid sequence: CASSLSLHWSRGAKTGNTIYF. Looking up the rest from reference TRBV28 and TRBJ1-3 gives the full variable domain: DVKVTQSSRYLVKRTGEKVFLECVQDMDHENMFWYRQDPGLGLRLIYFSYDVKMKEKGDIPEGYSVSREKKERFSLILESASTNQTSMYLCASSLSLHWSRGAKTGNTIYFGEGSWLTVV.